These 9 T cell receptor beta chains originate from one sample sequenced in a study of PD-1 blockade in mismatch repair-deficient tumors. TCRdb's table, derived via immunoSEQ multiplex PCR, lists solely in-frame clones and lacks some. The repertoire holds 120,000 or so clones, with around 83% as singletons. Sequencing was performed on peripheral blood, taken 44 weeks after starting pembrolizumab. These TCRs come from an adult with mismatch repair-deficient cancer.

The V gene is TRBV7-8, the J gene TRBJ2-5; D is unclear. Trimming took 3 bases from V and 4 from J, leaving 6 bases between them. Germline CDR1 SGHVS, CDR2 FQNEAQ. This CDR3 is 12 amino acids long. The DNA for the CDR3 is TGTGCCAGCAGCTTCTCGGGAGAGACCCAGTACTTC. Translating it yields CASSFSGETQYF.

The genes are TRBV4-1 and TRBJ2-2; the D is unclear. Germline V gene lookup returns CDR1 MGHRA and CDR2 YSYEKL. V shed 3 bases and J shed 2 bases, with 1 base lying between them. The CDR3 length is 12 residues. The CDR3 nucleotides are TGCGCCAGCAGCCACAACACCGGGGAGCTGTTTTTT. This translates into CASSHNTGELFF.

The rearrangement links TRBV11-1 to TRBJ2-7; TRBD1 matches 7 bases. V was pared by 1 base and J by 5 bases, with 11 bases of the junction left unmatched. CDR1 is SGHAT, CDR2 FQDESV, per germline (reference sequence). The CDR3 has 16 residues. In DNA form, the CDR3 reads TGTGCCAGCAGCTTAGGGGCCGTGACAGGGTTCCACGAGCAGTACTTC. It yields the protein CASSLGAVTGFHEQYF.

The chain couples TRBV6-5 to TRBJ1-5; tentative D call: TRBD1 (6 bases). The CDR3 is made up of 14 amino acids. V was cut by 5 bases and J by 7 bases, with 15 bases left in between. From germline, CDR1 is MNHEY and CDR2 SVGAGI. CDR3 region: CASSTQGYGQPQHF. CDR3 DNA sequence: TGTGCCAGCAGTACGCAGGGGTATGGACAGCCCCAGCATTTT.

The DNA of the CDR3 is TGTGCCAGTAGTCCCATAGCGGGAGGGGAAGGCACCGGGGAGCTGTTTTTT. Amino acid sequence: CASSPIAGGEGTGELFF. The rearrangement joins TRBV19 to TRBJ2-2, with 11 bases matching TRBD2. Trimming cost V 5 bases and J 4 bases; bases outside gene matches: 9. Germline V gene data show CDR1 as LNHDA and CDR2 as SQIVND (reference sequence). The length of the CDR3 is 17 residues. Supplemented by reference TRBV19 and TRBJ2-2, the full variable domain reads DGGITQSPKYLFRKEGQNVTLSCEQNLNHDAMYWYRQDPGQGLRLIYYSQIVNDFQKGDIAEGYSVSREKKESFPLTVTSAQKNPTAFYLCASSPIAGGEGTGELFFGEGSRLTVL.

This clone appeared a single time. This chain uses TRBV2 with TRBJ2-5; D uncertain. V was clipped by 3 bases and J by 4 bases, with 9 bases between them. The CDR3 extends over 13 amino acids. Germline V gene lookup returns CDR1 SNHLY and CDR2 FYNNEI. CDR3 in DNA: TGTGCCAGCAGTGAGAGGCAGCGAGAGACCCAGTACTTC. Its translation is CASSERQRETQYF.

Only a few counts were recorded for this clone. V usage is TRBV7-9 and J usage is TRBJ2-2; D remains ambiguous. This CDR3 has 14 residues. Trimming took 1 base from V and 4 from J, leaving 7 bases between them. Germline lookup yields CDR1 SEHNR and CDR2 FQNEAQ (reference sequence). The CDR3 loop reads CASSLGAFTGELFF. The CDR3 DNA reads TGTGCCAGCAGCTTAGGGGCTTTCACCGGGGAGCTGTTTTTT.

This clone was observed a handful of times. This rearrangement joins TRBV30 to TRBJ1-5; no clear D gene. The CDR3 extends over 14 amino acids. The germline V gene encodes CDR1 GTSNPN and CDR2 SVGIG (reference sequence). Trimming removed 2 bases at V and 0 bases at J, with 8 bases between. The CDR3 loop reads CAWSIGVSNQPQHF. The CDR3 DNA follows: TGTGCCTGGAGTATCGGGGTTAGCAATCAGCCCCAGCATTTT.

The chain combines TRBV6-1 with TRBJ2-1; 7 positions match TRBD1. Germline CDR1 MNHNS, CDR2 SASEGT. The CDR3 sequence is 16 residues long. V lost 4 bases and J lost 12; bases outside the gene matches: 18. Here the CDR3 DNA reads TGTGCCAGCAGTGCACCGGGACAGTCCCCCATAGCCGGGCAGTTCTTC. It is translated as CASSAPGQSPIAGQFF.